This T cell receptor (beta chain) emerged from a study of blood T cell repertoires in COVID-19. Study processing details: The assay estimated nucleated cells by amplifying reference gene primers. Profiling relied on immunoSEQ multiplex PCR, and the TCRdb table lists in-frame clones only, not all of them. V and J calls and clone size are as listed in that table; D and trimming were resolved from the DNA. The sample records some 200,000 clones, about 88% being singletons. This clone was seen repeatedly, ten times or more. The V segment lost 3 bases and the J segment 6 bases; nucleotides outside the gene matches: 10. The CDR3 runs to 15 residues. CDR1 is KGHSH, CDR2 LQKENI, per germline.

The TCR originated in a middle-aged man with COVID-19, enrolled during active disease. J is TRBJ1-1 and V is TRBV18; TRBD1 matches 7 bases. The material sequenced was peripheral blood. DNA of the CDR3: TGTGCCAGCTCACCCTCACAGGGGATTACAGCTGAAGCTTTCTTT. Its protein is CASSPSQGITAEAFF.